The 2 T cell receptor beta chains given below trace back to one sample, sequenced in a study of blood T cells in healthy people across ages (dated by TCRdb to between 2014 and 2016). The library was generated by 5' RACE. Instrument on record: Illumina HiSeq 2500. A second PCR of roughly 7 to 11 cycles was performed with a sample-barcoded 5' primer and a J-beta primer mix. Through fastp at Q25 and MiXCR, TCRdb rebuilt clones from the public reads, retaining in-frame beta chains. Duplicate CDR3 protein sequences are folded into a single record with the most common DNA and genes. This sample is represented by around 940,000 distinct CDR3 sequences; roughly half of them were singletons. About a fifth of the sample goes to the ten largest clones. The sample taken for sequencing was blood. These TCRs come from a woman aged 55-70 years in good health.

In its sample, this clonotype was seen a few times. The chain joins TRBV6-5 to TRBJ2-5, with 7 bases aligning to TRBD1. The CDR3 is 14 residues long. J was trimmed by 5 bases and V by 6 bases; bases with no gene match: 9. The germline gives CDR1 MNHEY, CDR2 SVGAGI. In nucleotides, the CDR3 is TGTGCCAGCAGGTGGACAGGCCATTCGGAGACCCAGTACTTC. Encoded protein: CASRWTGHSETQYF.

Remarks on this clonotype: At one boundary the junction diverges from the germline segment, which might be a read error. This rearrangement joins TRBV7-2 to TRBJ2-4; TRBD2 might be the D (5 bases). The end of the DNA fits TRBJ2-7 better, so the J call may be wrong. This CDR3 is built from 14 residues. Per the germline V gene, CDR1 is SGHTA and CDR2 is FQGNSA. The CDR3 DNA reads as TGTGCCAGCAGCCGCGGGCTGGGGTCCTTCGAGCAGTACTTC. This translates into CASSRGLGSFEQYF.